One sample yielded the 8 T cell receptor beta chains listed below, sequenced in a study of T cell clonality in common variable immunodeficiency. These TCRs are of unknown antigen specificity. Assay used: immunoSEQ multiplex PCR; TCRdb lists only in-frame clones, some missing. This listing includes several thousand clones. Regarding the study as a whole: Reportedly, TCR beta sequences from common variable immunodeficiency showed fewer deletions and N-nucleotide insertions.

The sequencing input was peripheral blood mononuclear cells. Receptors originate from a human donor with common variable immunodeficiency.

This clone is medium-sized by frequency. The read finishes 3 residues shy of the CDR3 end, and the germline J gene is used to complete it. This chain links TRBV5-4 with TRBJ1-2; D is perhaps TRBD1 (5 bases). The V gene's germline CDR1 is SGHNT and CDR2 YYREEE (reference sequence). V gave up 0 bases and J gave up 1 base, with 13 bases separating them. The CDR3 extends over 16 amino acids. The covered CDR3 bases are TGTGCCAGCAGCTTGGCGGCGGGGCTTCTTAACTATGGC. Amino acid sequence: CASSLAAGLLNYG. The full CDR3 protein is CASSLAAGLLNYGYTF.

As regards this clone: The DNA ends 3 residues before the CDR3 does, and the rest of the CDR3 is filled in from the germline J gene. J is TRBJ2-4 and V is TRBV7-9, with 11 bases that match TRBD2. CDR3 size: 14 residues. J was trimmed by 5 bases and V by 5 bases; bases with no gene match: 2. The germline V gene has CDR1 SEHNR and CDR2 FQNEAQ (reference sequence). CDR3 in amino acids: CASSRGLAENIQYF. The sequenced part of the CDR3 DNA is TGTGCCAGCAGCCGGGGACTAGCGGAAAACATT.

The sequenced part of the CDR3 DNA is TGTGCCAGTAACGCAGGGGGCGGC. Protein: CASNAGGG. The full CDR3 protein reads CASNAGGGYTF. The genes are TRBV19 and TRBJ1-2; TRBD1 aligns across 8 bases. Sequencing ends 3 residues short of the CDR3 end; the germline J gene provides the rest. This CDR3 contains 11 residues. Looked up from germline, CDR1 is LNHDA and CDR2 is SQIVND (reference sequence).

For this clone: With the read ending 3 residues before the CDR3 end, the germline J gene is used to fill in that end. The rearrangement uses TRBV18 and TRBJ2-2; D gene uncertain. Trimming took off 0 bases at V and 4 bases at J, with 9 bases between the two ends. The CDR3 loop spans 15 amino acids. CDR1 is KGHSH and CDR2 is LQKENI in the germline V gene. Incomplete CDR3 DNA: TGTGCCAGCTCACCACCCCAGTCTGGCACCGGGGAG. It yields the protein CASSPPQSGTGE. The full CDR3 sequence reads CASSPPQSGTGELFF.

As for this clone: The read finishes 3 residues shy of the CDR3 end, and the germline J gene is used to complete it. The chain employs TRBV2 and TRBJ1-2; D is unresolved. Germline V gene sequence: CDR1 SNHLY, CDR2 FYNNEI. There are 15 residues in the CDR3. Deletions cut 1 base from V and 4 bases from J, with 13 bases between. CDR3 loop: CASSEDMSGSYGYTF. Partial CDR3 DNA: TGTGCCAGCAGTGAAGATATGAGCGGGAGCTATGGC.

About this clone itself: With the read ending 3 residues before the CDR3 end, the germline J gene is used to fill in that end. This chain uses TRBV2 with TRBJ2-7, with D possibly TRBD1 on 6 matching bases. This CDR3 has 13 residues. V was clipped by 8 bases and J by 3 bases, with 14 bases between them. Germline-derived CDR1 and CDR2 are SNHLY and FYNNEI. The CDR3 is CASLSQGLYEQYF. CDR3 DNA, as far as it was read: TGTGCCAGCCTTAGCCAGGGGCTCTACGAG.

For this clone: Read coverage stops 3 residues before the CDR3 terminus; the germline J gene supplies the remainder. The gene calls are TRBV19 and TRBJ1-5; D possibly corresponds to TRBD1 (5 bases). Germline values: CDR1 LNHDA, CDR2 SQIVND (reference sequence). The CDR3 sequence is 15 residues long. Between the trimmed V and J ends, which lost 3 bases and 2 bases, there was a span of 11 bases. CDR3 sequence: CASSISGGGNQPQHF. CDR3 DNA, as far as it was read: TGTGCCAGTAGTATCTCGGGGGGGGGCAATCAGCCC.

Remarks on this clone: Read sequence stops 3 residues before the CDR3 end, and the germline J gene provides the missing end. The gene calls are TRBV19 and TRBJ2-5; the D gene is possibly TRBD1 (6 bases). Germline values: CDR1 LNHDA, CDR2 SQIVND (reference sequence). Trimming took 5 bases from V and 1 from J, leaving 11 bases between them. This CDR3 contains 14 residues. The sequenced CDR3 bases are TGTGCCAGTAGTTCTACAGGGATCCAAGAGACC. Protein sequence: CASSSTGIQET. The entire CDR3 protein reads CASSSTGIQETQYF.